These 7 T cell receptor beta chains were sequenced from one sample in a study of T-cell memory formation after mild COVID-19. Using its own MiXCR run on the 5' RACE reads, TCRdb lists one record per CDR3 protein. The sample records hundreds of thousands of distinct CDR3 sequences, approximately 19% being singletons. Sequencing was performed on PBMCs or a T cell subset sorted from them (not recorded which). These TCRs come from an adult woman who had mild COVID-19 (a few samples of this study predate the infection). Cell type and time point are not known.

The rearrangement links TRBV20-1 to TRBJ2-1, with D perhaps TRBD1 or TRBD2 (5 bases each). CDR1 DFQATT and CDR2 SNEGSKA come from the germline V gene (reference sequence). The V end lost 1 base, the J end lost 2 bases, and 12 bases lay between the germline ends. The CDR3 is 15 residues long. CDR3 in amino acids: CSARVRGGPYNEQFF. CDR3 in DNA: TGCAGTGCTAGAGTTCGTGGGGGACCCTACAATGAGCAGTTCTTC.

This clonotype occurred a few times. This sequence joins TRBV12-3 or TRBV12-4 and TRBJ2-5; D is unresolved. The CDR3 spans 11 residues. The V gene lost 4 bases and the J gene lost 4 bases, with 4 bases spanning the gap. Written as DNA, the CDR3 is TGTGCCAGCAGTTGGCGAGAGACCCAGTACTTC. As protein: CASSWRETQYF.

The V gene is TRBV2, the J gene TRBJ1-4; the D is unclear. This CDR3 is 14 amino acids long. Deletions cut 8 bases from V and 2 bases from J, with 12 bases between. The germline V gene encodes CDR1 SNHLY and CDR2 FYNNEI. The CDR3 DNA is TGTGCCAGCCTTGGACGGCGGACTAATGAAAAACTGTTTTTT. This codes for CASLGRRTNEKLFF.

V and J are TRBV4-2 and TRBJ1-1, with D hard to call. This CDR3 spans 17 amino acids. Germline V gene lookup returns CDR1 LGHNA and CDR2 YNFKEQ. Trimming removed 0 bases at V and 3 bases at J, with 17 bases between. CDR3 sequence: CASSQDPGVGPDTEAFF. The CDR3 DNA follows: TGTGCCAGCAGCCAAGATCCCGGGGTGGGCCCGGACACTGAAGCTTTCTTT.

This clonotype came up a few times. The J gene is TRBJ1-6, the V gene TRBV20-1, with a tentative D call TRBD1 (6 bases). Trimming stripped 0 bases from V and 9 bases from J, with 18 bases between. The CDR3 runs to 16 residues. The germline CDR1 and CDR2 sequences are DFQATT and SNEGSKA (reference sequence). The CDR3 DNA reads as TGCAGTGCTAGAGATCGCGTGGAACAGGGTGGTTCACCCCTCCACTTT. Residues: CSARDRVEQGGSPLHF.

On this clonotype itself: One junction end disagrees with the germline gene, perhaps due to a read error. The chain links TRBV6-5 to TRBJ2-1; TRBD1 matches at 7 bases. The CDR3 consists of 15 residues. Germline V CDR1 and CDR2: MNHEY, SVGAGI. CDR3 coding DNA: TGTGCCATCAGTTACTCGACAGGGAGTGGGGCTGAGCAGTTCTTC. It translates to CAISYSTGSGAEQFF.

The sample holds a few counts of this clonotype. The chain is built from TRBV20-1 and TRBJ2-3, with D unclear. The CDR3 is 13 amino acids. V lost 5 bases to trimming and J lost 1 base, with 10 bases between them. Germline V CDR1 and CDR2: DFQATT, SNEGSKA (reference sequence). The CDR3 is CSAHNPRTDTQYF. The CDR3 nucleotides read TGCAGTGCTCATAACCCCCGCACAGATACGCAGTATTTT.